The T cell receptor (beta chain) under discussion was sequenced for a study of T cell responses to AZD1222 COVID-19 vaccine. In the study overall: Whether given at about 4 or about 12 weeks, second doses were pooled. Study-level results: Nearly half of spike-specific TCRs reportedly target variant regions that are unmutated in the B.1.351 and B.1.1.7 variants. At study baseline, merely more than 5 AZD1222 recipients were seropositive. Mostly white British, mostly female donors; authors suggested clonal diversity may be underestimated.

This CDR3 comprises 15 residues. The germline V and J ends were trimmed by 1 base and 6 bases, with 15 bases remaining between them. CDR1 and CDR2 (germline): LNHDA, SQIVND (reference sequence). On this clone itself: The antigen is not known.

Repertoires were generated with immunoSEQ multiplex PCR, while TCRdb's copy carries only in-frame clones and drops some. The sample shows fewer than 130,000 clones, about nine tenths of them seen only once. The chain links TRBV19 to TRBJ1-2; D perhaps matches TRBD1 (5 bases). This TCR came from an adult in good health. The specimen was peripheral blood, collected on day 0 of AZD1222 vaccination. CDR3 loop: CASSIGSMGRDGYTF. DNA for the CDR3: TGTGCCAGTAGTATAGGAAGCATGGGGCGAGATGGCTACACCTTC.